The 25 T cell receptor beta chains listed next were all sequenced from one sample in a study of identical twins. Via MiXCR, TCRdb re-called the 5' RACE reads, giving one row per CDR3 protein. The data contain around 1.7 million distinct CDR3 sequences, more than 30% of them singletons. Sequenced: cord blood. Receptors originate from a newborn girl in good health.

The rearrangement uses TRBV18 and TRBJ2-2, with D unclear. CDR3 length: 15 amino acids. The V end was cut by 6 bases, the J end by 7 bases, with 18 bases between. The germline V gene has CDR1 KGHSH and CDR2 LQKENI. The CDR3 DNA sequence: TGTGCCAGCTCGCTCAACGGAGCGACCGTCGGGGAGCTGTTTTTT. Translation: CASSLNGATVGELFF.

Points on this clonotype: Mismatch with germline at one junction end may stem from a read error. The CDR3 sequence: CASSERLSGSGSYSEQFF. CDR3 DNA: TGTGCCAGCAGTGAACGGCTCAGCGGGAGTGGTTCCTACAGTGAGCAGTTCTTC. The chain employs TRBV2 and TRBJ2-1; the match to TRBD2 covers 8 bases. From germline, CDR1 is SNHLY and CDR2 FYNNEI. This CDR3 contains 18 residues.

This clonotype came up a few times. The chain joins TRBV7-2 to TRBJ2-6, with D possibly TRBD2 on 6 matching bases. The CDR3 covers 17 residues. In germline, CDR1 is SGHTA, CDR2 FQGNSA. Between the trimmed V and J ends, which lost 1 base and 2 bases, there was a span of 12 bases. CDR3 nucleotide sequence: TGTGCCAGCAGCTTAGTTGGAGGGGAGACTGGGGCCAACGTCCTGACTTTC. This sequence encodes CASSLVGGETGANVLTF.

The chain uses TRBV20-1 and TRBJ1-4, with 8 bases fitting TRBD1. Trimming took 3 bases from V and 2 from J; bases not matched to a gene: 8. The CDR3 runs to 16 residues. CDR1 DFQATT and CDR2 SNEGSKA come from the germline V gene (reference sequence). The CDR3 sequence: CSARRQGSFTNEKLFF. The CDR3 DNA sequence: TGCAGTGCTAGGAGACAGGGGAGTTTCACTAATGAAAAACTGTTTTTT.

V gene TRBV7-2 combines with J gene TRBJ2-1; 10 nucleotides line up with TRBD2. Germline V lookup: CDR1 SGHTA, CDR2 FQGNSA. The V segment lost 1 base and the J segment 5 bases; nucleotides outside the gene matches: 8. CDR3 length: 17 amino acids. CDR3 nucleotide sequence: TGTGCCAGCAGCTTAGTAGGACTAGCGGTCCTAAACAATGAGCAGTTCTTC. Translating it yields CASSLVGLAVLNNEQFF.

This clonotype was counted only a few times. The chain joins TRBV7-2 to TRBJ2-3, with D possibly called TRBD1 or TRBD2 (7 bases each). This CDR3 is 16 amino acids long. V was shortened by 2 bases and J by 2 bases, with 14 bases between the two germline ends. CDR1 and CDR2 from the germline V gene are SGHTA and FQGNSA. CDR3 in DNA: TGTGCCAGCAGCTTAAGCGGGACAGTTCCCACAGATACGCAGTATTTT. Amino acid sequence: CASSLSGTVPTDTQYF.

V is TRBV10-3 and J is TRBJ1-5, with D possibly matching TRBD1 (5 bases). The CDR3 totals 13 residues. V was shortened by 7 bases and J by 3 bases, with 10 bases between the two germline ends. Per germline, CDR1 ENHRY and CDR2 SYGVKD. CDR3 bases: TGTGCCATCATGGGGGAGATCAATCAGCCCCAGCATTTT. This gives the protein CAIMGEINQPQHF.

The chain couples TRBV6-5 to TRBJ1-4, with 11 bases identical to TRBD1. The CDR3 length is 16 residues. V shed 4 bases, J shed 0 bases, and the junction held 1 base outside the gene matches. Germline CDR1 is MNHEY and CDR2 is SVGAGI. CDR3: CASSWTGGATNEKLFF. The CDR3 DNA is TGTGCCAGCAGTTGGACAGGGGGCGCAACTAATGAAAAACTGTTTTTT.

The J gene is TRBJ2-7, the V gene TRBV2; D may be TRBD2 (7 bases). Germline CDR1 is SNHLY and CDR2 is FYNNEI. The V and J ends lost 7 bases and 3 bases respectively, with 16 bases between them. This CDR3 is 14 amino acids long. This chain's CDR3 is CASKGETSIYEQYF. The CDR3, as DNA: TGTGCCAGCAAGGGGGAGACTAGCATCTACGAGCAGTACTTC.

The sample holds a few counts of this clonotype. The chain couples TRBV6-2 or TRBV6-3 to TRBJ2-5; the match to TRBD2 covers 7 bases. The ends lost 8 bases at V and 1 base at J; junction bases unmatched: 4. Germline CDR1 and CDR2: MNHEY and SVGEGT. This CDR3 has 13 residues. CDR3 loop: CASAASGQETQYF. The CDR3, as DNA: TGTGCCAGCGCGGCTAGCGGCCAAGAGACCCAGTACTTC.

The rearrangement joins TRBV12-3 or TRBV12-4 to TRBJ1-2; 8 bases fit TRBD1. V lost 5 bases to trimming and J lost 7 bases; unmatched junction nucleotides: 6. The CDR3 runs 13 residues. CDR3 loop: CASSGRGRGGYTF. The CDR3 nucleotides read TGTGCCAGCAGTGGCAGGGGGCGGGGTGGCTACACCTTC.

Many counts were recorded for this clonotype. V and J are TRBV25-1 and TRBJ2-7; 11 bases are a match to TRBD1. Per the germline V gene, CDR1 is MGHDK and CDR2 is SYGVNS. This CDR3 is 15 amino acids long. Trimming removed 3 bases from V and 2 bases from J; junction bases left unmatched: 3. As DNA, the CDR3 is TGTGCCAGCAGTGAGCCGGGACAGGGGGCCTACGAGCAGTACTTC. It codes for CASSEPGQGAYEQYF.

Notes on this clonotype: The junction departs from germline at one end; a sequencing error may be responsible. The CDR3 here is CVSSQKEPGLAIHNEQFF. The DNA for the CDR3 is TGCGTCAGCAGCCAAAAAGAACCGGGACTAGCAATCCACAATGAGCAGTTCTTC. The rearrangement links TRBV4-1 to TRBJ2-1; 9 bases are a match to TRBD2. The CDR3 has 18 residues. The germline CDR1 and CDR2 sequences are MGHRA and YSYEKL.

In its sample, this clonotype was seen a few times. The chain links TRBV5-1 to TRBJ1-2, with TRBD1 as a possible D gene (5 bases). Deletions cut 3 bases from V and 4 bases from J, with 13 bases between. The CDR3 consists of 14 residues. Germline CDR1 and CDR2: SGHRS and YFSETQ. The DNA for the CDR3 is TGCGCCAGCAGCTCCGGAGGGGTGGGCTATGGCTACACCTTC. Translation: CASSSGGVGYGYTF. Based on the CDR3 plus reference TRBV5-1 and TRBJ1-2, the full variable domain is KAGVTQTPRYLIKTRGQQVTLSCSPISGHRSVSWYQQTPGQGLQFLFEYFSETQRNKGNFPGRFSGRQFSNSRSEMNVSTLELGDSALYLCASSSGGVGYGYTFGSGTRLTVV.

CDR3 nucleotides: TGTGCCAGCAGCCAACTAGCGGGGCTTTCCTACGAGCAGTACTTC. It specifies CASSQLAGLSYEQYF. The V call is TRBV3-1, the J call TRBJ2-7; TRBD2 matches 9 bases. The junction had 3 bases not matched to a gene; V was cut back by 2 bases and J by 1 base. CDR3 length: 15 amino acids. CDR1 LGHDT and CDR2 YNNKEL come from the germline V gene (reference sequence).

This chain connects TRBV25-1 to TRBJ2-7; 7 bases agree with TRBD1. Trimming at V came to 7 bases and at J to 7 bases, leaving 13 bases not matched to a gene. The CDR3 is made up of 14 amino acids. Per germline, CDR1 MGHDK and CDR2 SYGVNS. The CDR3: CASINGQEVNEQYF. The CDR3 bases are TGTGCCAGCATCAACGGACAGGAGGTCAATGAGCAGTACTTC.

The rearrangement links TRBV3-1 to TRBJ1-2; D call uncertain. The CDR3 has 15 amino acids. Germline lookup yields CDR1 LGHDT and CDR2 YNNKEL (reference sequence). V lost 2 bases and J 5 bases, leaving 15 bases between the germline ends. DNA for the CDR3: TGTGCCAGCAGCCAATTCGTCTTGGAGGAGTATGGCTACACCTTC. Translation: CASSQFVLEEYGYTF.

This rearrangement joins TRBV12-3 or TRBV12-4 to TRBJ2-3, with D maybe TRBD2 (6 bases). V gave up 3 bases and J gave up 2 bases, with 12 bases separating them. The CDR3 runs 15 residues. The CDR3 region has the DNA TGTGCCAGCAGTTTGTGGTCTAGCGACACAGATACGCAGTATTTT. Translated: CASSLWSSDTDTQYF.

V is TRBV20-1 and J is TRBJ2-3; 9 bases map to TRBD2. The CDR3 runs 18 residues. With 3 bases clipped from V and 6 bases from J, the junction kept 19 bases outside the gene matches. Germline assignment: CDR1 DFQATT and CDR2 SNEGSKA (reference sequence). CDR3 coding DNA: TGCAGTGCTAGTAGGGTCGAGTCGGGCGGGAGGGTAACGGATACGCAGTATTTT. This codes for CSASRVESGGRVTDTQYF.

CDR3: CASTRTGRMNTEAFF. The CDR3 region has the DNA TGTGCCAGCACGAGGACAGGGCGTATGAACACTGAAGCTTTCTTT. This chain uses TRBV28 with TRBJ1-1; 8 bases agree with TRBD1. V gave up 7 bases and J gave up 0 bases; unmatched junction bases: 7. Germline V gives CDR1 MDHEN, CDR2 SYDVKM. This CDR3 contains 15 residues.

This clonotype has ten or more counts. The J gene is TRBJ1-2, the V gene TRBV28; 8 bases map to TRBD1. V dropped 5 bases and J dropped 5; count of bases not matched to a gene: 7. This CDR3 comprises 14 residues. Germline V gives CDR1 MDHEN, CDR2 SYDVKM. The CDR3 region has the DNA TGTGCCAGCAGTACAGGGGGGGTTGGTTATGGCTACACCTTC. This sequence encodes CASSTGGVGYGYTF.

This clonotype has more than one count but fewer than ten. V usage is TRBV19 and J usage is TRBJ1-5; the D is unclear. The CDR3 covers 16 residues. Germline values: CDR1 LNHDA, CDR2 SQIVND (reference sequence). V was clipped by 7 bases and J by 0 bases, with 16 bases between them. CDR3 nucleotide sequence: TGTGCCAGTACCATGGGTCCCAGCAATAGCAATCAGCCCCAGCATTTT. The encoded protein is CASTMGPSNSNQPQHF.

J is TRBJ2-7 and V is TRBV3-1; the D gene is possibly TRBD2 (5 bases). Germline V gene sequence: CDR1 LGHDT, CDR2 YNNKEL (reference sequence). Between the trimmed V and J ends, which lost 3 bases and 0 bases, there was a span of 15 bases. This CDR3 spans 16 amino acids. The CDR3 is CASSHRTWTASYEQYF. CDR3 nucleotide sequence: TGTGCCAGCAGCCACCGGACTTGGACGGCCTCCTACGAGCAGTACTTC.

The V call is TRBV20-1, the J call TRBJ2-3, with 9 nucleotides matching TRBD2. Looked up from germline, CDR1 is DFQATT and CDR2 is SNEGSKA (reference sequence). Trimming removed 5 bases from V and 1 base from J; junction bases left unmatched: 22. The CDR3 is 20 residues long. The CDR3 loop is CSASPLSGAGGERGTDTQYF. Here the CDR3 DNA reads TGCAGTGCTTCTCCCCTCAGTGGGGCGGGAGGGGAAAGGGGCACAGATACGCAGTATTTT.

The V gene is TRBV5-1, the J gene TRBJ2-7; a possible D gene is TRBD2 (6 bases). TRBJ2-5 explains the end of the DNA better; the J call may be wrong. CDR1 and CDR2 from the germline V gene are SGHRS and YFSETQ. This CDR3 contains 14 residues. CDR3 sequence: CASSLSSAGETQYF. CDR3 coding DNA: TGCGCCAGCAGCTTGAGCTCAGCGGGAGAGACCCAGTACTTC.